Shown below are 2 T cell receptor beta chains from a single sample sequenced in a study of CD8 T cells in Susac syndrome. When the RNA was reverse transcribed, random hexamers were used with an input of about 0.5 to 1 ug. TCRdb called the immunoSEQ multiplex PCR reads again in MiXCR, with one record for every CDR3 protein. The data show a few hundred thousand distinct CDR3 sequences, approximately 89% seen once. The sequencing input was CD8+ T cells from PBMCs. The receptors here all came from a human donor with multiple sclerosis.

The chain couples TRBV9 to TRBJ2-7; unclear D gene. The CDR3 totals 15 residues. Germline V gives CDR1 SGDLS, CDR2 YYNGEE. V lost 0 bases and J 1 base, leaving 11 bases between the germline ends. CDR3 amino acids: CASSVGPTGSYEQYF. The CDR3 nucleotides read TGTGCCAGCAGCGTAGGCCCAACGGGTTCCTACGAGCAGTACTTC.

The J gene is TRBJ2-3, the V gene TRBV20-1; D might be TRBD2 (7 bases). The CDR3 spans 14 residues. Trimming cost V 7 bases and J 2 bases, with 16 bases left between them. The germline V gene has CDR1 DFQATT and CDR2 SNEGSKA (reference sequence). The CDR3 reads CSVLVGGLTDTQYF. DNA of the CDR3: TGCAGTGTTTTAGTCGGGGGGCTCACAGATACGCAGTATTTT.